The rows below give T cell receptor beta chains drawn from one sample of a study of shared clonotypes between healthy human individuals. Profiled with immunoSEQ multiplex PCR; TCRdb holds only in-frame clones, not every one. Of a few hundred thousand clones detected, around 78% appear once; the ten largest clones hold more than 10%. The specimen sequenced was PBMCs. These TCRs come from a woman in her thirties or forties in good health. Some clones in this sample may be carry-over from other donors' samples. CDR3s include the opening cysteine and the closing phenylalanine or tryptophan. The D gene is left open where the match is weak. Not every row has a clone size; where given, it reads once, few, many or a size class.

cdr3_nt,cdr3_aa,clone_size,v_call,d_call,j_call
TGTGCCAGCAGCCAAGATCCACCTCCAAGGGAGCAGTTCTTC,CASSQDPPPREQFF,NA,TRBV4-2,NA,TRBJ2-1
TGTGCCAGCAGTAGGGGGACAGGCCGTAGCAATCAGCCCCAGCATTTT,CASSRGTGRSNQPQHF,NA,TRBV28,TRBD1,TRBJ1-5
TGTGCCAGCAGCCATGTCGGGAGAGGGGAGACCCAGTACTTC,CASSHVGRGETQYF,NA,TRBV4-2,NA,TRBJ2-5
TGTGCCAGCAGTAGGGACAGGGGACCCCCTCCCCCTCCGAGAGAGCAGTACTTC,CASSRDRGPPPPPREQYF,NA,TRBV28,TRBD1,TRBJ2-7
TGTGCCAGCAGTTTAGTAGGGAACTATGGCTACACCTTC,CASSLVGNYGYTF,NA,TRBV28,NA,TRBJ1-2
TGTGCCAGTAGTATAGCTGGACTTCCTCAAGAGACCCAGTACTTC,CASSIAGLPQETQYF,few,TRBV19,NA,TRBJ2-5
TGCGCCACCGGACTAGCGGGAGTCAACGGTGAGCAGTTCTTC,CATGLAGVNGEQFF,NA,TRBV10-2,TRBD2,TRBJ2-1
TGTGCCAGCAGCACCGACAGCTCCTACGAGCAGTACTTC,CASSTDSSYEQYF,NA,TRBV2,NA,TRBJ2-7
TGCGCCAGCAGCCAAGACCAAGCGGCCATTCAGTACTTC,CASSQDQAAIQYF,NA,TRBV4-3,NA,TRBJ2-4
TGTGCCAGCAGTTCCGAGCGGGAGGCGGCCTACGAGCAGTACTTC,CASSSEREAAYEQYF,NA,TRBV28,TRBD2,TRBJ2-7
TGTGCCTGGAGTGTAGAGACCCTTGAGCAGTTCTTC,CAWSVETLEQFF,NA,TRBV30,NA,TRBJ2-1
TGTGCCAGCAGCTTAGCGGGATATGGCTACGAGCAGTACTTC,CASSLAGYGYEQYF,NA,TRBV5-4,TRBD2,TRBJ2-7
TGCGCCAGCAGCTTGGCGGTGAACTCTGGGGCCAACGTCCTGACTTTC,CASSLAVNSGANVLTF,few,TRBV5-1,NA,TRBJ2-6
TGTGCCAGCAGCTTTGTTGGGACTAGCGGTACCGGGGAGCTGTTTTTT,CASSFVGTSGTGELFF,NA,TRBV12-1,NA,TRBJ2-2
TGTGCCAGCAGCTTAAGTAGGTCGGAGACCCAGTACTTC,CASSLSRSETQYF,once,TRBV7-3,NA,TRBJ2-5
TGCGCCAGCAGCTTGGTAGGGGGTGGAACTGAAGCTTTCTTT,CASSLVGGGTEAFF,once,TRBV5-1,NA,TRBJ1-1